Listed below are T cell receptor beta chains from one sample, sequenced in a study of T cells in localized non-small cell lung cancer. The assay was immunoSEQ multiplex PCR, and TCRdb's table has in-frame clones only and misses some. The sample includes 45,000 to 60,000 clones, roughly nine tenths of them seen just once. The source was PBMCs, collected before any cancer treatment. The receptor set was obtained from a man between 40 and 70 years old with stage II lung adenocarcinoma. Both conserved end residues are part of each CDR3. Each record gives: CDR3 length, D gene, J gene, V gene, clone size, CDR3 protein, CDR3 DNA. D genes are given only for firm matches. A row's size may be missing; if present it is once, few, many or a size class.

CDR3 length: 14; D gene: NA; J gene: TRBJ2-7; V gene: TRBV5-5; clone size: NA; CDR3 protein: CASSLARSSYEQYF; CDR3 DNA: TGTGCCAGCAGCTTGGCGAGGAGCTCCTACGAGCAGTACTTC
CDR3 length: 12; D gene: NA; J gene: TRBJ1-1; V gene: TRBV5-1; clone size: once; CDR3 protein: CASRIQGAEAFF; CDR3 DNA: TGCGCCAGCAGAATACAAGGAGCTGAAGCTTTCTTT
CDR3 length: 15; D gene: TRBD1; J gene: TRBJ1-1; V gene: TRBV10-2; clone size: few; CDR3 protein: CASISLDRGGTEAFF; CDR3 DNA: TGCGCCAGCATCTCACTGGACAGGGGAGGCACTGAAGCTTTCTTT
CDR3 length: 14; D gene: NA; J gene: TRBJ2-5; V gene: TRBV10-3; clone size: once; CDR3 protein: CAIRASGEWETQYF; CDR3 DNA: TGTGCCATCAGGGCTTCGGGGGAGTGGGAGACCCAGTACTTC
CDR3 length: 16; D gene: TRBD1; J gene: TRBJ2-1; V gene: TRBV2; clone size: NA; CDR3 protein: CASSLLPGQADNEQFF; CDR3 DNA: TGTGCCAGCAGTTTATTGCCGGGACAGGCGGACAATGAGCAGTTCTTC
CDR3 length: 11; D gene: NA; J gene: TRBJ1-1; V gene: TRBV28; clone size: few; CDR3 protein: CAYGSRTEAFF; CDR3 DNA: TGTGCCTACGGCTCGCGGACTGAAGCTTTCTTT
CDR3 length: 13; D gene: NA; J gene: TRBJ2-3; V gene: TRBV27; clone size: NA; CDR3 protein: CASSLSQTDTQYF; CDR3 DNA: TGTGCCAGCAGTTTATCCCAAACAGATACGCAGTATTTT
CDR3 length: 14; D gene: NA; J gene: TRBJ1-4; V gene: TRBV4-1; clone size: NA; CDR3 protein: CASSQGQSNEKLFF; CDR3 DNA: TGCGCCAGCAGCCAAGGACAGAGTAATGAAAAACTGTTTTTT
CDR3 length: 18; D gene: NA; J gene: TRBJ2-6; V gene: TRBV27; clone size: once; CDR3 protein: CASSFGGGGLSGANVLTF; CDR3 DNA: TGTGCCAGCAGTTTCGGAGGGGGGGGACTCTCTGGGGCCAACGTCCTGACTTTC
CDR3 length: 15; D gene: NA; J gene: TRBJ1-5; V gene: TRBV6-6; clone size: NA; CDR3 protein: CASSYSADRDQPQHF; CDR3 DNA: TGTGCCAGCAGTTACTCGGCCGACAGAGATCAGCCCCAGCATTTT
CDR3 length: 12; D gene: NA; J gene: TRBJ2-4; V gene: TRBV21-1; clone size: NA; CDR3 protein: CAGPRWRGPRYF; CDR3 DNA: TGTGCCGGGCCAAGGTGGAGGGGCCCCAGGTACTTC
CDR3 length: 18; D gene: TRBD1; J gene: TRBJ2-3; V gene: TRBV5-6; clone size: NA; CDR3 protein: CASNPRGQGARWADTQYF; CDR3 DNA: TGTGCCAGCAATCCGAGAGGACAGGGGGCGCGTTGGGCAGATACGCAGTATTTT
CDR3 length: 16; D gene: NA; J gene: TRBJ1-1; V gene: TRBV2; clone size: NA; CDR3 protein: CASSVGREGLNTEAFF; CDR3 DNA: TGTGCCAGCAGTGTAGGTAGAGAGGGGTTGAACACTGAAGCTTTCTTT
CDR3 length: 16; D gene: NA; J gene: TRBJ1-1; V gene: TRBV5-4; clone size: NA; CDR3 protein: CASSSAGTQPYTEAFF; CDR3 DNA: TGTGCCAGCAGCTCGGCCGGGACGCAACCTTACACTGAAGCTTTCTTT
CDR3 length: 15; D gene: NA; J gene: TRBJ1-1; V gene: TRBV7-2; clone size: NA; CDR3 protein: CASSFATGLNTEAFF; CDR3 DNA: TGTGCCAGCAGCTTTGCGACAGGATTGAACACTGAAGCTTTCTTT
CDR3 length: 13; D gene: NA; J gene: TRBJ1-1; V gene: TRBV6-5; clone size: NA; CDR3 protein: CASIAGANTEAFF; CDR3 DNA: TGTGCCAGTATCGCCGGGGCGAACACTGAAGCTTTCTTT
CDR3 length: 13; D gene: NA; J gene: TRBJ1-2; V gene: TRBV5-1; clone size: NA; CDR3 protein: CASSPQGNYGYTF; CDR3 DNA: TGCGCCAGCAGCCCTCAGGGGAACTATGGCTACACCTTC
CDR3 length: 16; D gene: TRBD1; J gene: TRBJ2-3; V gene: TRBV9; clone size: NA; CDR3 protein: CASSSNRQGTADTQYF; CDR3 DNA: TGTGCCAGCAGCTCAAACCGACAGGGGACGGCAGATACGCAGTATTTT
CDR3 length: 16; D gene: NA; J gene: TRBJ2-2; V gene: TRBV27; clone size: NA; CDR3 protein: CASSSSQGSRTGELFF; CDR3 DNA: TGTGCCAGCAGTTCTAGCCAGGGCTCTAGGACCGGGGAGCTGTTTTTT
CDR3 length: 15; D gene: NA; J gene: TRBJ2-7; V gene: TRBV5-1; clone size: NA; CDR3 protein: CASSLDYDFSYEQYF; CDR3 DNA: TGCGCCAGCAGCTTGGATTACGATTTCTCCTACGAGCAGTACTTC
CDR3 length: 16; D gene: TRBD2; J gene: TRBJ2-5; V gene: TRBV7-6; clone size: NA; CDR3 protein: CASSPRTSGGQETQYF; CDR3 DNA: TGTGCCAGCAGCCCTCGGACTAGCGGGGGTCAAGAGACCCAGTACTTC
CDR3 length: 15; D gene: NA; J gene: TRBJ1-1; V gene: TRBV30; clone size: NA; CDR3 protein: CAWSLSGHANTEAFF; CDR3 DNA: TGTGCCTGGAGTCTATCGGGACACGCGAACACTGAAGCTTTCTTT
CDR3 length: 14; D gene: NA; J gene: TRBJ1-3; V gene: TRBV14; clone size: NA; CDR3 protein: CASSQRGYGNTIYF; CDR3 DNA: TGTGCCAGCAGCCAAAGAGGGTATGGAAACACCATATATTTT
CDR3 length: 12; D gene: NA; J gene: TRBJ2-5; V gene: TRBV2; clone size: NA; CDR3 protein: CASSRSQETQYF; CDR3 DNA: TGTGCCAGCAGTCGCTCACAAGAGACCCAGTACTTC
CDR3 length: 14; D gene: NA; J gene: TRBJ2-5; V gene: TRBV4-1; clone size: NA; CDR3 protein: CASSQGGVRETQYF; CDR3 DNA: TGCGCCAGCAGCCAAGGAGGGGTGAGAGAGACCCAGTACTTC